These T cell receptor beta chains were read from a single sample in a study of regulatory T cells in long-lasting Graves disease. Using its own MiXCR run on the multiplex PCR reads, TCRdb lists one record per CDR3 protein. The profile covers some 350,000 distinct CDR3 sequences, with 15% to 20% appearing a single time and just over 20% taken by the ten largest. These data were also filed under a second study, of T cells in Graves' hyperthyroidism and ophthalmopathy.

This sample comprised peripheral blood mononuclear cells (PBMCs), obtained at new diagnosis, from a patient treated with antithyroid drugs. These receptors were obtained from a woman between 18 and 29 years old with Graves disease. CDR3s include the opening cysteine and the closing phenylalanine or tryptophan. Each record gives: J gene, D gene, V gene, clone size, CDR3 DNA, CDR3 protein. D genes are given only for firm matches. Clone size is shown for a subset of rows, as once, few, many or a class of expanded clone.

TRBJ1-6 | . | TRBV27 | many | TGTGCCAGCAGTTTATCGGAGACAGTCGGTAATTCACCCCTCCACTTT | CASSLSETVGNSPLHF
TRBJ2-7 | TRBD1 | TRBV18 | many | TGTGCCAGCTCACAGCTGCCGTACAGGGGCGACTACGAGCAGTACTTC | CASSQLPYRGDYEQYF
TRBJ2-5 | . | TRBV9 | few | TGTGCCAGCAGCGGATACAGGGATGGGGAGACCCAGTACTTC | CASSGYRDGETQYF
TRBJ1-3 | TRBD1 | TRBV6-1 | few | TGTGCCAGCTCATCCCGACAGGGATGGTCTGGAAACACCATATATTTT | CASSSRQGWSGNTIYF
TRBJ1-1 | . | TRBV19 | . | TGTGCCAGTAGTTCAGACAGGTGGAACACTGAAGCTTTCTTT | CASSSDRWNTEAFF
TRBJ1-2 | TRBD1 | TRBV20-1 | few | TGCAGTGCTAGACCTAGGGACAGCCTGCAAGGCTACACCTTC | CSARPRDSLQGYTF
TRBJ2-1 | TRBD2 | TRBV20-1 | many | TGCAGTGCTAAAAAAGCGGGAGGACGCTTCGACAATGAGCAGTTCTTC | CSAKKAGGRFDNEQFF
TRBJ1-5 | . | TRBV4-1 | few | TGCGCCAGCAGCCAAGAGTGGGGTCTCGGGGGCAATCAGCCCCAGCATTTT | CASSQEWGLGGNQPQHF
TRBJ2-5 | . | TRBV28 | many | TGTGCCAGCACGAAGGTCGGCTTCCAAGAGACCCAGTACTTC | CASTKVGFQETQYF
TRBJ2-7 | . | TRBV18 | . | TGTGCCAGCTCACCTATAGTCACTACAAGGGATTCCTACGAGCAGTACTTC | CASSPIVTTRDSYEQYF
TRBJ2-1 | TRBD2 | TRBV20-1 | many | TGCAGTGCTAGAGACCCGGGGGGGAACAATGAGCAGTTCTTC | CSARDPGGNNEQFF
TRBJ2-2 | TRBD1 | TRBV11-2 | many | TGTGCCAGCAGCCCAGGGACAGTCAACACCGGGGAGCTGTTTTTT | CASSPGTVNTGELFF
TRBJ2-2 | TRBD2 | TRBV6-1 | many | TGTGCCAGCAGTCCGGGACTAGCGGGAGACCCCACCGGGGAGCTGTTTTTT | CASSPGLAGDPTGELFF
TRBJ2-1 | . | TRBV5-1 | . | TGCGCCAGCAGCTTGGCCCAGAGACTAATGGGTGAGCAGTTCTTC | CASSLAQRLMGEQFF
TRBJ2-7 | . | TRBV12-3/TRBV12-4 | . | TGTGCCAGCAGCCACTGGAGGACTTCCTACGAGCAGTACTTC | CASSHWRTSYEQYF
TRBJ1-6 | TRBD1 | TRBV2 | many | TGTGCCAGCAGAGAGACGAGGACAGGGTTGACCTATAATTCACCCCTCCACTTT | CASRETRTGLTYNSPLHF
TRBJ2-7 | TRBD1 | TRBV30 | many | TGTGCCTGGAGTGTTCCCGGGACAGGGGCGGTCGAGCAGTACTTC | CAWSVPGTGAVEQYF
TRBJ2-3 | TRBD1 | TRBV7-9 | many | TGTGCCAGCAGCTTACTACAGGGGCCCACAGATACGCAGTATTTT | CASSLLQGPTDTQYF